The entry below gives a single TCR beta chain sequence along with its context. What it binds is not known. The PCR was carried out with 60 Vbeta primers and 13 Jbeta primers. Assay used: immunoSEQ multiplex PCR; TCRdb lists only in-frame clones, some missing. The table has about 190,000 clones, around 78% seen once. This sample is part of a study of cytomegalovirus exposure and HLA in healthy donors. Overall study: An analysis done earlier identified 95 million to 140 million unique TCR beta sequences from approximately 200 million T cells. General study points: An apparent linkage of common viral pathogens to several of the most significant clusters emerged in a later analysis.

The germline gives CDR1 MNHNY, CDR2 SVGAGI (reference sequence). The V and J ends lost 5 bases and 3 bases respectively, with 14 bases between them. The CDR3 spans 15 residues. Sample: PBMCs. The source of this sequence is a woman aged 25 to 39 in good health and CMV-seropositive. The chain joins TRBV6-6 to TRBJ2-1, with TRBD2 as a possible D gene (5 bases). CDR3 residues: CASSTTGSLYNEQFF. DNA of the CDR3: TGTGCCAGCAGTACCACGGGGTCCCTCTACAATGAGCAGTTCTTC.